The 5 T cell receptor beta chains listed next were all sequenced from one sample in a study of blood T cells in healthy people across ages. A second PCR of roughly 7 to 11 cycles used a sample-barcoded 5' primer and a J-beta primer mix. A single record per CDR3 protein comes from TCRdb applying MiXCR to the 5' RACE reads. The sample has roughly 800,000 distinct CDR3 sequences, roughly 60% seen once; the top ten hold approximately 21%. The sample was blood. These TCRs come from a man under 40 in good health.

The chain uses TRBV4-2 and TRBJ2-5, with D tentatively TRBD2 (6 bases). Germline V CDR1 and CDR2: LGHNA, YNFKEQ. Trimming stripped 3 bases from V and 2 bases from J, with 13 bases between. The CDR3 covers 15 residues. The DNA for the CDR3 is TGTGCCAGCAGCCAGAGGCCGGGGGAACAAGAGACCCAGTACTTC. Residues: CASSQRPGEQETQYF.

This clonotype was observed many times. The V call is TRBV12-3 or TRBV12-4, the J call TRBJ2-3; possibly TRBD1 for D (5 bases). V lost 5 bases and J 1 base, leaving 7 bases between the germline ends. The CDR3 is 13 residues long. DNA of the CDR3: TGTGCCAGCAGTCCGACAGGCACAGATACGCAGTATTTT. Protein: CASSPTGTDTQYF.

In DNA, the CDR3 is TGTGCCAGCAGCAAAGGGACAGGGGGCACGGGGGAGCTGTTTTTT. This encodes CASSKGTGGTGELFF. The J gene is TRBJ2-2, the V gene TRBV9, with 12 bases lining up with TRBD1. Losses at the gene ends were 4 bases for V and 8 bases for J; bases not matched to a gene: 6. Germline V gene sequence: CDR1 SGDLS, CDR2 YYNGEE. CDR3 length: 15 amino acids.

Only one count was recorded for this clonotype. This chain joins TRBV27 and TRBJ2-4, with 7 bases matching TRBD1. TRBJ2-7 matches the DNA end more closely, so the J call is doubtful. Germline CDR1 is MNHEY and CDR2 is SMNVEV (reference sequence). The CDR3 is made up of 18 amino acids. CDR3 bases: TGTGCCAGCAGCCGAACAGGGGCAGCTAGCTCAACCCGCTACGAGCAGTACTTC. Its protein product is CASSRTGAASSTRYEQYF.

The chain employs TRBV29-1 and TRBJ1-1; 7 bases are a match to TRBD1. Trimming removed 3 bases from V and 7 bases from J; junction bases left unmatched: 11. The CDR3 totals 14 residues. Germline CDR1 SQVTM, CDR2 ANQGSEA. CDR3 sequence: CSVDRRRGRYEAFF. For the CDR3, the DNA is TGCAGCGTTGACCGAAGAAGGGGGCGTTATGAAGCTTTCTTT.